This TCR beta chain appears in the sequencing data of a study of CD8+ T cells in alopecia areata. Study summary: Dosing with tofacitinib proceeded for 6 to 18 months, followed by 6 months off drug.

Findings and caveats of the study: Lesional scalp displayed greater clonality than normal scalp, most notably in alopecia totalis/universalis.

This clone has a single count. Its target is unknown. TCR sequencing used cDNA made by reverse transcription of extracted RNA. The data were produced by immunoSEQ multiplex PCR, yet TCRdb's version contains in-frame clones alone and is incomplete. The repertoire holds 85,000 to 95,000 clones, with about 71% as singletons. Specified treatment: oral pan-JAK inhibitor, 5-10 mg twice daily. The source material was CD8+ T cells sorted from blood, sampled at week 44, from a patient treated with tofacitinib. This receptor was taken from a human donor with alopecia areata.

CDR3 DNA sequence: TGTGCCAGCAGCTGGACGGGGGACAGGGCTGAAAATGAGCAGTTCTTC. Protein: CASSWTGDRAENEQFF. The chain is built from TRBV5-6 and TRBJ2-1; 9 bases align to TRBD1. V was clipped by 3 bases and J by 7 bases; unmatched bases: 11. Germline-derived CDR1 and CDR2 are SGHDT and YYEEEE. This CDR3 is built from 16 residues.